Sequencing of this T cell receptor beta chain was carried out in a study of blood T cell repertoires in COVID-19. Across the study: Researchers got acute and convalescent COVID-19 samples from the United States, Italy and Spain.

Individuals aged roughly 18 to 100 years were recruited from approximately 24 US areas. CDR3 length: 15 residues. CDR1 and CDR2 from the germline V gene are SGHRS and YFSETQ. V was trimmed by 0 bases and J by 5 bases, leaving 12 bases between them. This clone was recorded only once. This table comes from immunoSEQ multiplex PCR, and its TCRdb copy is limited to in-frame clones, with some not included. The sample shows about 200,000 clones, 65% to 90% of them seen only once. Specimen: PBMCs or T cells enriched from blood (not recorded which). This chain joins TRBV5-1 and TRBJ2-1; D is possibly TRBD2 (6 bases). The clonotype was recovered from a woman aged 55-70 years with acute COVID-19. In DNA, the CDR3 is TGCGCCAGCAGCTTGGGACGGGAGAGTAACAATGAGCAGTTCTTC. Translating gives CASSLGRESNNEQFF.